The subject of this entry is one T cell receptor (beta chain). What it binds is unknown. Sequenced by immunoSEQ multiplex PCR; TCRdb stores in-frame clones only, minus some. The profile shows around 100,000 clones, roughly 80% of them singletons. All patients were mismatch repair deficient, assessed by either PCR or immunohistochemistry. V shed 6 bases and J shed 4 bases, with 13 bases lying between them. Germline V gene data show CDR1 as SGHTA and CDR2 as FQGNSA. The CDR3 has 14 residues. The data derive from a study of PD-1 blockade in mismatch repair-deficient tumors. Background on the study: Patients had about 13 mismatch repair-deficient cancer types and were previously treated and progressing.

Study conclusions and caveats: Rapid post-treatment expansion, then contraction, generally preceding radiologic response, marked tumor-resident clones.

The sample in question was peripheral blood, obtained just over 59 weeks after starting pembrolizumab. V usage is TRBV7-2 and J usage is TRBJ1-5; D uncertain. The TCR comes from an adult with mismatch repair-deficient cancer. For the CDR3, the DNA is TGTGCCAGCAGTCCAGGTAGTCGAAATCAGCCCCAGCATTTT. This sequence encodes CASSPGSRNQPQHF.